A single sample gave rise to the 7 T cell receptor beta chains below, sequenced in a study of blood T cell repertoires in COVID-19. Sequencing used immunoSEQ multiplex PCR; TCRdb keeps in-frame clones, though not all of them. The table has under 250,000 clones, about nine tenths seen once. Sequenced material: PBMCs or T cells enriched from blood (not recorded which). Every receptor here comes from a woman aged 25 to 39 with acute COVID-19.

The chain links TRBV4-1 to TRBJ1-1, with unresolved D. CDR1 and CDR2 from the germline V gene are MGHRA and YSYEKL. The ends were cut back, 4 bases at V and 7 bases at J, with 13 bases in the middle. This CDR3 is 13 amino acids long. The CDR3 nucleotides read TGCGCCAGCAGCCGGCAGATACTATATGAAGCTTTCTTT. Protein sequence: CASSRQILYEAFF.

The chain has TRBV11-2 and TRBJ1-1; D remains unclear. Trimming took 3 bases from V and 5 from J, leaving 4 bases between them. CDR3 length: 11 amino acids. The germline gives CDR1 SGHAT, CDR2 FQNNGV. CDR3 nucleotide sequence: TGTGCCAGCAGCTTCAGAACTGAAGCTTTCTTT. This encodes CASSFRTEAFF.

The V and J genes are TRBV6-5 and TRBJ2-2; D not certain. This CDR3 is built from 14 residues. In germline, CDR1 is MNHEY, CDR2 SVGAGI. V lost 2 bases and J 7 bases, leaving 11 bases between the germline ends. CDR3 bases: TGTGCCAGCAGTTACGTGGCCCGAGGCGGGGAGCTGTTTTTT. Its translation: CASSYVARGGELFF.

J is TRBJ2-3 and V is TRBV27, with D possibly matching TRBD2 (5 bases). Trimming cost V 3 bases and J 1 base, with 8 bases left between them. Looked up from germline, CDR1 is MNHEY and CDR2 is SMNVEV (reference sequence). This CDR3 contains 14 residues. The CDR3 is CASSLFGGTDTQYF. CDR3 DNA: TGTGCCAGCAGTTTGTTCGGGGGCACAGATACGCAGTATTTT.

The V and J genes are TRBV2 and TRBJ1-1; 9 positions match TRBD1. CDR1 and CDR2 from the germline V gene are SNHLY and FYNNEI. CDR3 length: 14 residues. After removal of 8 bases from V and 0 bases from J, the junction contained 4 bases not matched to a gene. In nucleotides, the CDR3 is TGTGCCAGCGGACAGGGGCGCATGAACACTGAAGCTTTCTTT. It translates to CASGQGRMNTEAFF.

This chain uses TRBV5-5 with TRBJ2-5, with D maybe TRBD1 (5 bases). Between the trimmed V and J ends, which lost 2 bases and 0 bases, there was a span of 11 bases. Germline V gene lookup returns CDR1 SGHKS and CDR2 YYEKEE (reference sequence). The CDR3 runs 15 residues. The CDR3 region has the DNA TGTGCCAGCAGCTTCCCAGGGCAGTACCAAGAGACCCAGTACTTC. Its translation is CASSFPGQYQETQYF.

This chain joins TRBV19 and TRBJ1-1; D not resolved. CDR1 is LNHDA and CDR2 is SQIVND in the germline V gene (reference sequence). The CDR3 spans 14 residues. V was shortened by 5 bases and J by 0 bases, with 10 bases between the two germline ends. The CDR3 coding sequence is TGTGCCAGTAGTCCATACGAGGTGAACACTGAAGCTTTCTTT. Amino acids: CASSPYEVNTEAFF. Drawing the rest from reference TRBV19 and TRBJ1-1, the complete variable domain is DGGITQSPKYLFRKEGQNVTLSCEQNLNHDAMYWYRQDPGQGLRLIYYSQIVNDFQKGDIAEGYSVSREKKESFPLTVTSAQKNPTAFYLCASSPYEVNTEAFFGQGTRLTVV.